One sample yielded the 30 T cell receptor beta chains listed below, sequenced in a study of blood T cell repertoires in COVID-19. Clones were sequenced by immunoSEQ multiplex PCR, and TCRdb holds only the in-frame ones, with some missing. This repertoire shows approximately 190,000 clones, 84% found once; its top ten account for about 3.3%. Sequenced input: PBMCs or T cells enriched from blood (not recorded which). The receptors were gathered from a woman in her 30s who had been exposed to COVID-19.

The chain couples TRBV7-3 to TRBJ2-1, with 8 bases that match TRBD1. V trimming: 2 bases; J trimming: 0 bases; junction bases outside the gene matches: 3. This CDR3 contains 16 residues. Germline assignment: CDR1 SGHTA and CDR2 FQGTGA. This chain's CDR3 is CASSLQGASSYNEQFF. CDR3 DNA: TGTGCCAGCAGCTTACAGGGGGCGAGCTCCTACAATGAGCAGTTCTTC.

This rearrangement joins TRBV10-3 to TRBJ2-3; 8 positions match TRBD2. The CDR3 loop spans 15 amino acids. V lost 7 bases to trimming and J lost 2 bases; unmatched junction nucleotides: 8. Germline CDR1 ENHRY, CDR2 SYGVKD. CDR3 sequence (DNA): TGTGCCATCACCGCGGGGGGCCCAAACACAGATACGCAGTATTTT. Translating gives CAITAGGPNTDTQYF.

The chain employs TRBV3-1 (or the pseudogene TRBV3-2) and TRBJ1-5; maybe TRBD1 (5 bases). The V and J ends lost 3 bases and 6 bases respectively, with 12 bases between them. CDR3 length: 14 amino acids. The V gene's germline CDR1 is LGHDT and CDR2 YNNKEL (reference sequence). The CDR3 nucleotides read TGTGCCAGCAGCCAGTGGGGCCAGAGTCAGCCCCAGCATTTT. It codes for CASSQWGQSQPQHF.

The chain carries TRBV27 and TRBJ1-3, with D tentatively TRBD1 (5 bases). Trimming stripped 6 bases from V and 0 bases from J, with 12 bases between. The CDR3 has 15 amino acids. Per the germline V gene, CDR1 is MNHEY and CDR2 is SMNVEV (reference sequence). CDR3 DNA sequence: TGTGCCAGCAGCCCCACGGACAACTCTGGAAACACCATATATTTT. Translation: CASSPTDNSGNTIYF.

This clone was recorded a few times. V gene TRBV2 combines with J gene TRBJ1-2; no clear D. The germline V gene has CDR1 SNHLY and CDR2 FYNNEI. Trimming removed 1 base at V and 8 bases at J, with 11 bases between. This CDR3 spans 13 amino acids. CDR3 in DNA: TGTGCCAGCAGTGAAGTCAAGGGAGGAGGCTACACCTTC. Amino acids: CASSEVKGGGYTF. The variable domain in full, with the rest retrieved from reference TRBV2 and TRBJ1-2, is EPEVTQTPSHQVTQMGQEVILRCVPISNHLYFYWYRQILGQKVEFLVSFYNNEISEKSEIFDDQFSVERPDGSNFTLKIRSTKLEDSAMYFCASSEVKGGGYTFGSGTRLTVV.

This clone has a single count. The J gene is TRBJ2-1, the V gene TRBV5-1, with no clear D. Trimming left V 0 bases short and J 0 bases short, with 10 bases between. The CDR3 runs to 16 residues. In germline, CDR1 is SGHRS, CDR2 YFSETQ. The DNA for the CDR3 is TGCGCCAGCAGCTTGGATTCAGTGGCCTCCTACAATGAGCAGTTCTTC. Residues: CASSLDSVASYNEQFF.

As to this clone: The junction differs from germline at one of its ends, possibly a read error. The chain joins TRBV27 to TRBJ2-1, with TRBD2 matching 12 bases. This CDR3 region has 15 residues. Germline lookup yields CDR1 MNHEY and CDR2 SMNVEV (reference sequence). The CDR3 coding sequence is TGTGCCAGCAGCCGAACTAGCGGGGGGACCAATAAGCAGTTCTTC. This gives the protein CASSRTSGGTNKQFF.

V usage is TRBV4-1 and J usage is TRBJ2-3; the D gene is possibly TRBD2 (5 bases). CDR1 MGHRA and CDR2 YSYEKL come from the germline V gene. V was trimmed by 0 bases and J by 4 bases, leaving 8 bases between them. The length of the CDR3 is 14 residues. In nucleotides, the CDR3 is TGCGCCAGCAGCCAAGAGGCGGGCCCAGATACGCAGTATTTT. This sequence encodes CASSQEAGPDTQYF.

The chain is built from TRBV6-1 and TRBJ1-5; D is uncertain. The V gene lost 8 bases and the J gene lost 2 bases, with 13 bases spanning the gap. There are 14 residues in the CDR3. Germline CDR1 and CDR2: MNHNS and SASEGT. The DNA of the CDR3 is TGTGCCAGCGGGGAATGGAGGGGCAATCAGCCCCAGCATTTT. It specifies CASGEWRGNQPQHF.

V usage is TRBV4-3 and J usage is TRBJ2-5, with D tentatively TRBD2 (6 bases). The V gene lost 0 bases and the J gene lost 3 bases, with 11 bases spanning the gap. Germline loops: CDR1 LGHNA, CDR2 YSLEER. The CDR3 has 15 residues. In DNA, the CDR3 is TGCGCCAGCAGCCAAGACCCGACTAGGGAAGAGACCCAGTACTTC. It specifies CASSQDPTREETQYF.

Details on this clone: In the same sample, other DNA sequences code for this CDR3. J is TRBJ2-3 and V is TRBV9; a weak D match, TRBD2 (6 bases). Looked up from germline, CDR1 is SGDLS and CDR2 is YYNGEE. Trimming left V 0 bases short and J 2 bases short, with 10 bases between. CDR3 size: 15 residues. CDR3 residues: CASSVAGTSTDTQYF. In DNA, the CDR3 is TGTGCCAGCAGCGTAGCAGGGACTTCCACAGATACGCAGTATTTT.

The CDR3: CASSEYSLSGNTIYF. CDR3 in DNA: TGTGCCAGCAGTGAATATAGCCTCTCTGGAAACACCATATATTTT. V gene TRBV2 combines with J gene TRBJ1-3; the D is unclear. Trimming removed 2 bases at V and 0 bases at J, with 8 bases between. The CDR3 has 15 amino acids. Looked up from germline, CDR1 is SNHLY and CDR2 is FYNNEI.

The V call is TRBV6-5, the J call TRBJ1-6, with 8 positions matching TRBD1. Germline values: CDR1 MNHEY, CDR2 SVGAGI. V was pared by 3 bases and J by 10 bases, with 8 bases of the junction left unmatched. CDR3 length: 15 amino acids. The CDR3 sequence: CASSYQGADESPLHF. As DNA, the CDR3 is TGTGCCAGCAGTTATCAGGGGGCGGATGAATCACCCCTCCACTTT.

V is TRBV7-8 and J is TRBJ2-1, with a weak D call TRBD2 (6 bases). CDR3 length: 13 amino acids. V was trimmed by 5 bases and J by 7 bases, leaving 12 bases between them. Germline V CDR1 and CDR2: SGHVS, FQNEAQ. DNA of the CDR3: TGTGCCAGCAGCCCCCACCGGGAGAATGAGCAGTTCTTC. It specifies CASSPHRENEQFF.

This clone has a single count. The chain recombines TRBV2 with TRBJ1-2; D perhaps matches TRBD1 (5 bases). Germline CDR1 reads SNHLY; CDR2 reads FYNNEI. The CDR3 runs 14 residues. The V and J ends lost 8 bases and 3 bases respectively, with 16 bases between them. The CDR3 sequence is CASDRVAGDYGYTF. The CDR3 DNA reads as TGTGCCAGCGATCGCGTGGCGGGGGACTATGGCTACACCTTC. Full variable domain (remainder filled in from reference TRBV2 and TRBJ1-2): EPEVTQTPSHQVTQMGQEVILRCVPISNHLYFYWYRQILGQKVEFLVSFYNNEISEKSEIFDDQFSVERPDGSNFTLKIRSTKLEDSAMYFCASDRVAGDYGYTFGSGTRLTVV.

The chain is built from TRBV4-2 and TRBJ2-1; 13 nucleotides align to TRBD2. Trimming cost V 2 bases and J 5 bases; bases outside gene matches: 6. Looked up from germline, CDR1 is LGHNA and CDR2 is YNFKEQ. The CDR3 loop spans 17 amino acids. The CDR3 bases are TGTGCCAGCAGCCAAAGGACTAGCGGGGGTATAAACAATGAGCAGTTCTTC. Translated, it gives CASSQRTSGGINNEQFF.

The gene calls are TRBV21-1 and TRBJ2-3; TRBD2 is the table's D call, not checked against the DNA. TRBV21-1 counts as a pseudogene. There are 20 residues in the CDR3. The CDR3 loop reads CASSKVPTRLAGYPSDTQYF. The CDR3 DNA is TGTGCCAGCAGCAAAGTTCCCACCCGACTAGCGGGATACCCATCAGATACGCAGTATTTT.

This sequence joins TRBV5-4 and TRBJ2-7; 11 bases line up with TRBD1. Germline V gene data show CDR1 as SGHNT and CDR2 as YYREEE (reference sequence). Trimming took 10 bases from V and 4 from J; bases not matched to a gene: 10. The CDR3 has 14 amino acids. CDR3 sequence (DNA): TGTGCCGGGATTAGGACAGGGGGCAAATACGAGCAGTACTTC. Translation gives CAGIRTGGKYEQYF. Full variable domain (outside the CDR3, taken from reference TRBV5-4 and TRBJ2-7): ETGVTQSPTHLIKTRGQQVTLRCSSQSGHNTVSWYQQALGQGPQFIFQYYREEENGRGNFPPRFSGLQFPNYSSELNVNALELDDSALYLCAGIRTGGKYEQYFGPGTRLTVT.

This chain uses TRBV6-5 with TRBJ2-7; 9 bases align to TRBD2. The CDR3 has 15 residues. Trimming cost V 1 base and J 0 bases; bases outside gene matches: 1. Germline V gene data show CDR1 as MNHEY and CDR2 as SVGAGI. This CDR3 is CASSYLAGASYEQYF. In nucleotides, the CDR3 is TGTGCCAGCAGTTACTTAGCGGGGGCCTCCTACGAGCAGTACTTC.

This clone appeared a few times. The rearrangement joins TRBV10-1 to TRBJ2-3; perhaps TRBD2 as D (5 bases). The CDR3 sequence is 14 residues long. Trimming removed 8 bases from V and 6 bases from J, with 18 bases in between. CDR1 and CDR2 from the germline V gene are WNHNN and SYGVQD (reference sequence). This chain's CDR3 is CASSIGGLGDTQYF. The CDR3 DNA is TGCGCCAGCTCTATTGGCGGGTTAGGGGATACGCAGTATTTT.

V usage is TRBV7-9 and J usage is TRBJ2-1; a weak D match, TRBD1 (5 bases). Looked up from germline, CDR1 is SEHNR and CDR2 is FQNEAQ (reference sequence). Between the trimmed V and J ends, which lost 5 bases and 7 bases, there was a span of 9 bases. The CDR3 spans 12 residues. In DNA form, the CDR3 reads TGTGCCAGCAGCCAGGGCTGGAATGAGCAGTTCTTC. Encoded protein: CASSQGWNEQFF. The whole variable domain, remainder taken from reference TRBV7-9 and TRBJ2-1, is DTGVSQNPRHKITKRGQNVTFRCDPISEHNRLYWYRQTLGQGPEFLTYFQNEAQLEKSRLLSDRFSAERPKGSFSTLEIQRTEQGDSAMYLCASSQGWNEQFFGPGTRLTVL.

The count of this clone is one. The chain joins TRBV19 to TRBJ2-5; 8 nucleotides match TRBD2. The CDR3 has 15 residues. Germline values: CDR1 LNHDA, CDR2 SQIVND (reference sequence). Losses at the gene ends were 3 bases for V and 4 bases for J; bases not matched to a gene: 7. CDR3 loop: CASSIGGALRETQYF. In DNA, the CDR3 is TGTGCCAGTAGTATCGGGGGGGCGCTAAGAGAGACCCAGTACTTC.

V usage is TRBV7-2 and J usage is TRBJ1-4, with D maybe TRBD1 (6 bases). Trimming shortened V by 5 bases and J by 4 bases, and 14 bases separated the two germline ends. The length of the CDR3 is 15 residues. Germline loops: CDR1 SGHTA, CDR2 FQGNSA. CDR3 coding DNA: TGTGCCAGCAGCCCAGGGGCAGCCTATAATGAAAAACTGTTTTTT. Amino acid sequence: CASSPGAAYNEKLFF. Supplemented by reference TRBV7-2 and TRBJ1-4, the full variable domain reads GAGVSQSPSNKVTEKGKDVELRCDPISGHTALYWYRQSLGQGLEFLIYFQGNSAPDKSGLPSDRFSAERTGGSVSTLTIQRTQQEDSAVYLCASSPGAAYNEKLFFGSGTQLSVL.

This rearrangement joins TRBV9 to TRBJ1-6, with TRBD1 as a possible D gene (6 bases). Trimming shortened V by 3 bases and J by 10 bases, and 17 bases separated the two germline ends. The CDR3 runs to 15 residues. Germline CDR1 SGDLS, CDR2 YYNGEE. CDR3 nucleotide sequence: TGTGCCAGCAGCGGGGTGGGGACACGGAACTCACCCCTCCACTTT. This encodes CASSGVGTRNSPLHF.

This chain uses TRBV11-2 with TRBJ1-2; 7 nucleotides align to TRBD1. The CDR3 is 15 amino acids. V shed 1 base, J shed 6 bases, and the junction held 8 bases outside the gene matches. CDR1 is SGHAT, CDR2 FQNNGV, per germline. The CDR3 region has the DNA TGTGCCAGCAGCTTAGCGTCGACAGGGCTGAATGGCTACACCTTC. This translates into CASSLASTGLNGYTF.

In its sample, this clone was seen a few times. This chain uses TRBV2 with TRBJ2-1; 11 bases are shared with TRBD2. The length of the CDR3 is 18 residues. The V segment lost 0 bases and the J segment 4 bases; nucleotides outside the gene matches: 8. Germline V gene sequence: CDR1 SNHLY, CDR2 FYNNEI. CDR3 protein: CASSEASLAGGLYNEQFF. The CDR3 DNA reads as TGTGCCAGCAGTGAAGCTTCCCTAGCGGGGGGCCTTTACAATGAGCAGTTCTTC.

The rearrangement uses TRBV25-1 and TRBJ2-2, with TRBD1 as a possible D gene (5 bases). The germline gives CDR1 MGHDK, CDR2 SYGVNS. Deletions cut 1 base from V and 3 bases from J, with 6 bases between. This CDR3 region has 14 residues. This CDR3 reads CASSEFRDTGELFF. The CDR3 nucleotides read TGTGCCAGCAGTGAATTCAGGGACACCGGGGAGCTGTTTTTT.

The rearrangement joins TRBV5-6 to TRBJ1-6; TRBD1 matches 8 bases. V lost 4 bases to trimming and J lost 10 bases; unmatched junction nucleotides: 7. This CDR3 has 14 residues. Germline CDR1 SGHDT, CDR2 YYEEEE. In nucleotides, the CDR3 is TGTGCCAGCAGCCTACGGGACAGGAGGTCACCCCTCCACTTT. This codes for CASSLRDRRSPLHF.

V gene TRBV14 combines with J gene TRBJ2-7; TRBD1 is a possible D gene (5 bases). Germline CDR1 is SGHDN and CDR2 is FVKESK. V was clipped by 6 bases and J by 1 base, with 13 bases between them. The CDR3 is made up of 14 amino acids. The CDR3 loop reads CASSIQGLSYEQYF. The CDR3 DNA reads as TGTGCCAGCAGTATCCAGGGCCTTTCCTACGAGCAGTACTTC.

The rearrangement links TRBV7-6 to TRBJ1-1, with 9 bases fitting TRBD1. Germline V gene data show CDR1 as SGHVS and CDR2 as FNYEAQ. This CDR3 comprises 13 residues. The V and J ends lost 5 bases and 11 bases, in that order; junction bases with no gene match: 9. As DNA, the CDR3 is TGTGCCAGCAGCCTCGACAGGGGGGAATTGGCTTTCTTT. It encodes CASSLDRGELAFF. Full variable domain (missing parts from reference TRBV7-6 and TRBJ1-1): GAGVSQSPRYKVTKRGQDVALRCDPISGHVSLYWYRQALGQGPEFLTYFNYEAQQDKSGLPNDRFSAERPEGSISTLTIQRTEQRDSAMYRCASSLDRGELAFFGQGTRLTVV.